This passage covers 9 T cell receptor beta chains from one sample sequenced in a study of control samples from healthy donors and cancer patients. Assay: immunoSEQ multiplex PCR; the TCRdb copy retains only in-frame clones and omits some. The sample has around 25,000 clones, about nine tenths seen once. Sequenced material: PBMCs. These receptors were obtained from a man in his fifties with lung cancer.

There are a few counts of this clone. V usage is TRBV21-1 and J usage is TRBJ2-1; the table's D call of TRBD1 was not tested on the DNA. TRBV21-1 is given as a pseudogene. The CDR3 contains 14 residues. CDR3 sequence reads: CASRPGQGRGEQFF. The DNA of the CDR3 is TGTGCCAGCAGGCCGGGACAGGGTAGGGGTGAGCAGTTCTTC.

This sequence joins TRBV7-2 and TRBJ2-1; 7 bases line up with TRBD2. Germline trimming cut 6 bases from V and 2 bases from J; bases unmatched to any gene: 7. Germline assignment: CDR1 SGHTA and CDR2 FQGNSA. CDR3 size: 15 residues. This CDR3 is CASRSGGVTYNEQFF. CDR3 in DNA: TGTGCCAGCAGATCGGGAGGCGTGACCTACAATGAGCAGTTCTTC.

The chain carries TRBV9 and TRBJ1-5; D unclear. V gave up 0 bases and J gave up 9 bases, with 13 bases separating them. CDR1 is SGDLS, CDR2 YYNGEE, per germline. The CDR3 consists of 14 residues. The chain's CDR3 is CASSVGSGFGPQHF. The CDR3 nucleotides read TGTGCCAGCAGCGTAGGATCCGGCTTCGGGCCCCAGCATTTT. The full variable domain, its missing parts supplied by reference TRBV9 and TRBJ1-5, is DSGVTQTPKHLITATGQRVTLRCSPRSGDLSVYWYQQSLDQGLQFLIQYYNGEERAKGNILERFSAQQFPDLHSELNLSSLELGDSALYFCASSVGSGFGPQHFGDGTRLSIL.

The chain employs TRBV12-3 or TRBV12-4 and TRBJ2-5; no reliable D call. The V end lost 3 bases, the J end lost 4 bases, and 3 bases lay between the germline ends. The CDR3 loop spans 11 amino acids. CDR3 nucleotides: TGTGCCAGCAGTTTGATAGAGACCCAGTACTTC. Its protein is CASSLIETQYF.

This clone appeared a single time. The rearrangement uses TRBV2 and TRBJ2-3; 7 bases are shared with TRBD1. The V gene end was trimmed by 8 bases and the J gene end by 3 bases; junction bases not matched to a gene: 8. CDR1 and CDR2 from the germline V gene are SNHLY and FYNNEI. This CDR3 comprises 14 residues. The CDR3, as DNA: TGTGCCAGCTCTTCAGGGGGTATTACAGATACGCAGTATTTT. It codes for CASSSGGITDTQYF.

The chain combines TRBV9 with TRBJ2-5, with D possibly TRBD2 on 6 matching bases. Germline CDR1 is SGDLS and CDR2 is YYNGEE. The CDR3 has 15 amino acids. Trimming removed 4 bases from V and 0 bases from J, with 13 bases in between. CDR3 nucleotides: TGTGCCAGCAGCCCGTCACTAGCCCACCAAGAGACCCAGTACTTC. Amino acids: CASSPSLAHQETQYF.

This clone was seen once. The CDR3 reads CASSPTGQGNSPLHF. For the CDR3, the DNA is TGTGCCAGCTCACCTACGGGACAGGGTAATTCACCCCTCCACTTT. The rearrangement links TRBV18 to TRBJ1-6; the match to TRBD1 covers 9 bases. The V segment lost 3 bases and the J segment 6 bases; nucleotides outside the gene matches: 3. The germline V gene encodes CDR1 KGHSH and CDR2 LQKENI. The CDR3 has 15 residues.

This clone was recorded only once. The rearrangement uses TRBV5-4 and TRBJ2-5, with 10 bases fitting TRBD1. This CDR3 is built from 14 residues. CDR1 is SGHNT and CDR2 is YYREEE in the germline V gene (reference sequence). J was trimmed by 4 bases and V by 5 bases; bases with no gene match: 5. The CDR3 nucleotides read TGTGCCAGCAGACCGGGACAGGGGACAGAGACCCAGTACTTC. It yields the protein CASRPGQGTETQYF. Variable domain in full (rest from reference TRBV5-4 and TRBJ2-5): ETGVTQSPTHLIKTRGQQVTLRCSSQSGHNTVSWYQQALGQGPQFIFQYYREEENGRGNFPPRFSGLQFPNYSSELNVNALELDDSALYLCASRPGQGTETQYFGPGTRLLVL.

This chain links TRBV5-1 with TRBJ2-1; 8 nucleotides align to TRBD1. The CDR3 spans 16 residues. CDR1 and CDR2 from the germline V gene are SGHRS and YFSETQ. V lost 0 bases to trimming and J lost 3 bases; unmatched junction nucleotides: 5. The CDR3 DNA reads as TGCGCCAGCAGCTTGGCCCTAGGACAGGGCTACAATGAGCAGTTCTTC. Translation gives CASSLALGQGYNEQFF.